This TCR beta chain appears in the sequencing data of a study of T cells in Graves' hyperthyroidism and ophthalmopathy. Over 18 months, lack of ophthalmopathy progression marked Graves' hyperthyroidism as stable. RNA transcripts provided the source from which TCR beta CDR3 regions were amplified. TCR CDR3 underwent first-round RT-PCR with the HTBI primer set. TCRdb passed the multiplex PCR reads through MiXCR, listing each CDR3 protein once. The sample lists some 460,000 distinct CDR3 sequences, 15% to 18% occurring once. The sample comprised blood. This TCR was recovered from a woman aged 18-35 years with Graves' hyperthyroidism.

CDR3 nucleotides: TGCGCCAGCAGTGACAGGAGCAGGGGACAAGAGACCCAGTACTTC. Translating gives CASSDRSRGQETQYF. The rearrangement links TRBV10-1 to TRBJ2-5; D is perhaps TRBD1 (6 bases). V lost 3 bases to trimming and J lost 2 bases, with 13 bases between them. The CDR3 covers 15 residues. Germline-derived CDR1 and CDR2 are WNHNN and SYGVQD (reference sequence).